These 15 T cell receptor beta chains came from one sample sequenced in a study of response to subunit inactivated influenza vaccine. TCRdb re-called the RT-PCR reads with MiXCR, one entry per CDR3 protein. The data contain hundreds of thousands of distinct CDR3 sequences, approximately 10% of them seen just once; the ten biggest clones take up approximately 11%. A further study also used this sample, focusing on T cells expressing NK-cell markers. That study adds: Production of TCR beta cDNA relied on 5'RACE template switching with UMIs.

Sample: PBMCs from blood, taken on the day of vaccination. The receptors were gathered from a man aged 45-65 years who received an inactivated influenza vaccine.

This clonotype was seen a few times. The rearrangement joins TRBV28 to TRBJ2-7; weak D call: TRBD1 (7 bases). Trimming removed 3 bases at V and 6 bases at J, with 18 bases between. In germline, CDR1 is MDHEN, CDR2 SYDVKM. This CDR3 is 15 amino acids long. The CDR3 loop reads CASSFSDREVSEQYF. The CDR3 nucleotides are TGTGCCAGCAGTTTTTCCGACAGGGAGGTCTCCGAGCAGTACTTC.

This clonotype has only a few counts. The chain uses TRBV5-1 and TRBJ2-1; D perhaps matches TRBD1 (5 bases). Between the trimmed V and J ends, which lost 4 bases and 6 bases, there was a span of 11 bases. This CDR3 has 13 amino acids. Per germline, CDR1 SGHRS and CDR2 YFSETQ. CDR3 loop: CASSRGLFNEQFF. DNA of the CDR3: TGCGCCAGCAGCAGGGGCCTTTTCAATGAGCAGTTCTTC. The full variable domain, with the rest looked up from reference TRBV5-1 and TRBJ2-1, is KAGVTQTPRYLIKTRGQQVTLSCSPISGHRSVSWYQQTPGQGLQFLFEYFSETQRNKGNFPGRFSGRQFSNSRSEMNVSTLELGDSALYLCASSRGLFNEQFFGPGTRLTVL.

This clonotype was seen many times. The chain joins TRBV12-3 or TRBV12-4 to TRBJ1-5; the D gene is possibly TRBD1 (6 bases). The germline V and J ends were trimmed by 2 bases and 7 bases, with 12 bases remaining between them. The CDR3 consists of 14 residues. CDR3 bases: TGTGCCAGCAGTTTAAGGGGGGGCAGGCAGCCCCAGCATTTT. This gives the protein CASSLRGGRQPQHF.

This chain joins TRBV4-3 and TRBJ1-4; D may be TRBD1 (6 bases). Between the trimmed V and J ends, which lost 0 bases and 4 bases, there was a span of 12 bases. Looked up from germline, CDR1 is LGHNA and CDR2 is YSLEER. The CDR3 spans 16 residues. The CDR3 is CASSQDPRGRNEKLFF. DNA of the CDR3: TGCGCCAGCAGCCAAGATCCCAGGGGTCGTAATGAAAAACTGTTTTTT.

Concerning this clonotype: A much larger clone differs from this one at a single base, so this may be a read error. The chain uses TRBV12-3 or TRBV12-4 and TRBJ2-1; D unresolved. The CDR3 has 12 amino acids. V lost 8 bases and J 8 bases, leaving 13 bases between the germline ends. CDR3 nucleotides: TGTGCCAGCGTCCGAGCGTTGTATGAGCAGTTCTTC. The encoded protein is CASVRALYEQFF.

There are a few counts of this clonotype. This chain uses TRBV29-1 with TRBJ2-7; 7 bases are a match to TRBD1. Germline lookup yields CDR1 SQVTM and CDR2 ANQGSEA. Losses at the gene ends were 6 bases for V and 5 bases for J; bases not matched to a gene: 10. The CDR3 totals 13 residues. This CDR3 is CSVMTGNQDEQYF. Written as DNA, the CDR3 is TGCAGCGTGATGACAGGGAATCAGGACGAGCAGTACTTC.

Many counts were recorded for this clonotype. The rearrangement links TRBV3-1 to TRBJ2-4; TRBD1 might be the D (6 bases). The CDR3 loop spans 16 amino acids. The germline V gene encodes CDR1 LGHDT and CDR2 YNNKEL (reference sequence). V lost 1 base, J lost 0 bases, and 10 bases lay in between. The CDR3 region is CASSQGGQIAKNIQYF. The CDR3 DNA reads TGTGCCAGCAGCCAAGGGGGACAAATAGCCAAAAACATTCAGTACTTC.

This clonotype was counted only a few times. The V call is TRBV5-1, the J call TRBJ1-2, with D perhaps matching TRBD1 (5 bases). The V and J ends lost 4 bases and 5 bases respectively, with 12 bases between them. Germline loops: CDR1 SGHRS, CDR2 YFSETQ. This CDR3 spans 13 amino acids. The CDR3 DNA follows: TGCGCCAGCAGCCGGGGGGAAGGTTATGGCTACACCTTC. Encoded protein: CASSRGEGYGYTF. The variable domain in full, completed from reference TRBV5-1 and TRBJ1-2, reads KAGVTQTPRYLIKTRGQQVTLSCSPISGHRSVSWYQQTPGQGLQFLFEYFSETQRNKGNFPGRFSGRQFSNSRSEMNVSTLELGDSALYLCASSRGEGYGYTFGSGTRLTVV.

The chain couples TRBV4-2 to TRBJ1-2, with D perhaps matching TRBD1 (5 bases). V lost 3 bases, J lost 0 bases, and 14 bases lay in between. The CDR3 covers 16 residues. Germline V gene data show CDR1 as LGHNA and CDR2 as YNFKEQ. The CDR3 loop reads CASSHPLRGANYGYTF. In DNA, the CDR3 is TGTGCCAGCAGCCACCCTCTTCGGGGGGCTAACTATGGCTACACCTTC.

This CDR3 reads CASSRRNNSPLHF. For the CDR3, the DNA is TGTGCCAGCAGCCGACGAAATAATTCACCCCTCCACTTT. This chain connects TRBV3-1 to TRBJ1-6; D ambiguous. Trimming left V 4 bases short and J 5 bases short, with 6 bases between. The CDR3 is made up of 13 amino acids. CDR1 and CDR2 (germline): LGHDT, YNNKEL (reference sequence). Full variable domain (outside the CDR3, taken from reference TRBV3-1 and TRBJ1-6): DTAVSQTPKYLVTQMGNDKSIKCEQNLGHDTMYWYKQDSKKFLKIMFSYNNKELIINETVPNRFSPKSPDKAHLNLHINSLELGDSAVYFCASSRRNNSPLHFGNGTRLTVT.

This chain links TRBV5-1 with TRBJ2-7; D gene ambiguous. This CDR3 comprises 15 residues. CDR1 is SGHRS and CDR2 is YFSETQ in the germline V gene. V was cut by 3 bases and J by 3 bases, with 16 bases left in between. The CDR3 DNA is TGCGCCAGCAGCTCAACCGGGCTAAACCTCTACGAGCAGTACTTC. Encoded protein: CASSSTGLNLYEQYF.

This clonotype was counted a few times. The rearrangement links TRBV4-3 to TRBJ2-5, with 8 bases lining up with TRBD1. The ends lost 3 bases at V and 4 bases at J; junction bases unmatched: 4. This CDR3 is built from 14 residues. Germline values: CDR1 LGHNA, CDR2 YSLEER. The DNA for the CDR3 is TGCGCCAGCAGCCAGACAGGACAGGGAGAGACCCAGTACTTC. This translates into CASSQTGQGETQYF.

This clonotype has more than one count but fewer than ten. The chain couples TRBV6-1 to TRBJ2-1, with D perhaps given as TRBD1 or TRBD2 (6 bases each). Germline V gene data show CDR1 as MNHNS and CDR2 as SASEGT. The CDR3 runs 14 residues. Trimming removed 7 bases from V and 5 bases from J, with 15 bases in between. The CDR3 reads CASTTGATNNEQFF. The CDR3, as DNA: TGTGCCAGCACGACGGGGGCTACCAACAATGAGCAGTTCTTC.

The genes are TRBV12-3 or TRBV12-4 and TRBJ1-4; D is undetermined. The CDR3 runs 14 residues. V was shortened by 0 bases and J by 12 bases, with 14 bases between the two germline ends. The DNA of the CDR3 is TGTGCCAGCAGTTTAGCGGGGAGAAGTGGTGAACTGTTTTTT. Encoded protein: CASSLAGRSGELFF.

This clonotype was observed a few times. V and J are TRBV11-2 and TRBJ2-3; the D gene is possibly TRBD2 (6 bases). From germline, CDR1 is SGHAT and CDR2 FQNNGV. This CDR3 contains 15 residues. V was cut by 5 bases and J by 0 bases, with 12 bases left in between. The CDR3 loop reads CASSPVAASTDTQYF. In DNA form, the CDR3 reads TGTGCCAGCAGCCCAGTAGCGGCTAGCACAGATACGCAGTATTTT. Full variable domain (outside the CDR3, taken from reference TRBV11-2 and TRBJ2-3): EAGVAQSPRYKIIEKRQSVAFWCNPISGHATLYWYQQILGQGPKLLIQFQNNGVVDDSQLPKDRFSAERLKGVDSTLKIQPAKLEDSAVYLCASSPVAASTDTQYFGPGTRLTVL.